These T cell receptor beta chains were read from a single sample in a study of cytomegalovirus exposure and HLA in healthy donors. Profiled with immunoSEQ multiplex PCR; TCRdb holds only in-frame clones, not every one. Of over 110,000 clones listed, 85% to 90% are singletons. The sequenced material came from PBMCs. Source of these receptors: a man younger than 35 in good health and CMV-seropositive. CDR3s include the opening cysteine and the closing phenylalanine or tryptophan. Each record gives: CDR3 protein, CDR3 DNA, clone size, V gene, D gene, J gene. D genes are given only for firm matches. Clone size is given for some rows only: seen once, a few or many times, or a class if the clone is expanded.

CASSPGDHNEQFF,TGTGCCAGTAGTCCGGGGGACCACAATGAGCAGTTCTTC,-,TRBV19,-,TRBJ2-1
CASSQDRGSNEKLFF,TGTGCCAGCAGCCAAGATAGAGGAAGTAATGAAAAACTGTTTTTT,-,TRBV4-2,-,TRBJ1-4
CASSDGGHEAFF,TGCGCCAGCAGTGATGGGGGACATGAAGCTTTCTTT,few,TRBV10-2,-,TRBJ1-1
CASSQTGVDTQYF,TGTGCCAGCAGCCAAACAGGGGTTGATACGCAGTATTTT,-,TRBV4-2,TRBD1,TRBJ2-3
CASSLDRTAGNTIYF,TGTGCCAGCTCACTTGATCGGACAGCTGGAAACACCATATATTTT,-,TRBV18,-,TRBJ1-3
CASSENLAGGLSGELFF,TGTGCCAGCAGTGAGAACCTAGCGGGGGGGCTCTCAGGGGAGCTGTTTTTT,few,TRBV6-1,TRBD2,TRBJ2-2
CASRQGAVTGELFF,TGTGCCAGCAGACAGGGGGCCGTCACCGGGGAGCTGTTTTTT,once,TRBV6-6,TRBD1,TRBJ2-2
CASSTGANPNYGYTF,TGTGCCAGCAGCACTGGAGCCAACCCGAACTATGGCTACACCTTC,-,TRBV2,-,TRBJ1-2
CASSPGEGPGFF,TGTGCCAGCAGCCCGGGTGAGGGCCCGGGCTTCTTT,-,TRBV7-9,-,TRBJ1-1
CASLNRAGGNGYTF,TGCGCCAGTCTCAACAGGGCAGGGGGCAACGGCTACACCTTC,-,TRBV4-1,TRBD1,TRBJ1-2
CASTPNGQGNTEAFF,TGTGCCAGCACCCCGAACGGACAGGGGAACACTGAAGCTTTCTTT,-,TRBV5-5,TRBD1,TRBJ1-1
CAWTFGRGREAFF,TGTGCCTGGACCTTCGGGCGGGGCCGAGAAGCTTTCTTT,-,TRBV30,-,TRBJ1-1
CSVFGTDYNEQFF,TGCAGCGTTTTCGGGACAGACTACAATGAGCAGTTCTTC,-,TRBV29-1,TRBD1,TRBJ2-1
CASSLLGTAEPGANVLTF,TGTGCCAGCAGCCTCCTAGGGACAGCCGAGCCTGGGGCCAACGTCCTGACTTTC,once,TRBV4-2,TRBD1,TRBJ2-6
CASSLRSQGTEKLFF,TGTGCCAGCAGCTTAAGGTCCCAGGGAACTGAAAAACTGTTTTTT,once,TRBV11-2,-,TRBJ1-4
CASTPLGTYGYTF,TGTGCCAGCACCCCCTTGGGCACCTATGGCTACACCTTC,-,TRBV6-1,-,TRBJ1-2
CASSPQGGNQPQHF,TGTGCCAGCTCCCCGCAGGGGGGCAATCAGCCCCAGCATTTT,-,TRBV18,TRBD1,TRBJ1-5
CASSIEETQYF,TGTGCCAGTAGTATCGAAGAGACCCAGTACTTC,-,TRBV19,-,TRBJ2-5
CASSETTQETQYF,TGCGCCAGCAGTGAGACAACGCAGGAGACCCAGTACTTC,-,TRBV10-1,-,TRBJ2-5
CASSRSSYNEQFF,TGTGCCAGCAGTCGGAGCTCCTACAATGAGCAGTTCTTC,-,TRBV6-5,-,TRBJ2-1
CASSLRVAGAAGELFF,TGTGCCAGCAGCTTAAGGGTAGCGGGAGCCGCCGGGGAGCTGTTTTTT,-,TRBV7-3,TRBD2,TRBJ2-2
CASSTGSPEAFF,TGTGCCAGCAGCACAGGGTCCCCTGAAGCTTTCTTT,few,TRBV9,-,TRBJ1-1
CAWSKPTPGGEQFF,TGTGCCTGGAGTAAACCAACCCCGGGCGGGGAGCAGTTCTTC,-,TRBV30,-,TRBJ2-1
CASSLPTSGGSNTQYF,TGCGCCAGCAGCCTTCCGACTAGCGGGGGCTCAAATACGCAGTATTTT,-,TRBV5-1,TRBD2,TRBJ2-3
CASSSILRTGLVENTEAFF,TGCGCCAGCAGCTCCATCCTACGGACAGGGCTAGTTGAGAACACTGAAGCTTTCTTT,-,TRBV5-1,TRBD1,TRBJ1-1
CASRRGPEAFF,TGTGCCAGCAGGAGGGGGCCTGAAGCTTTCTTT,-,TRBV27,TRBD1,TRBJ1-1
CASSETGQYNSPLHF,TGTGCCAGCAGTGAAACAGGACAATATAATTCACCCCTCCACTTT,-,TRBV6-1,-,TRBJ1-6
CASSLYGIPPDEQFF,TGTGCCAGCAGCTTATACGGGATCCCCCCGGATGAGCAGTTCTTC,-,TRBV5-5,-,TRBJ2-1
CASSITVTDTQYF,TGTGCCAGTAGTATAACGGTCACAGATACGCAGTATTTT,once,TRBV19,-,TRBJ2-3
CAWGQFSNQPQHF,TGTGCCTGGGGACAGTTTAGCAATCAGCCCCAGCATTTT,-,TRBV30,-,TRBJ1-5
CASSQRWRALGEQYF,TGTGCCAGCAGCCAAAGGTGGAGGGCTCTGGGGGAGCAGTACTTC,-,TRBV11-2,-,TRBJ2-7